This note documents a single TCR beta chain sequence. In the study's own analysis: From reference gene primer amplification, estimates of nucleated cell counts were derived. TCRdb keeps only in-frame clones here, not all; method: immunoSEQ multiplex PCR. For V, J and clone size, that table is used; D and trimming come from the DNA. The table lists under 250,000 clones, around 86% of them singletons, with less than 6% in the top ten. V was clipped by 1 base and J by 3 bases, with 13 bases between them. The CDR3 spans 15 residues. The germline CDR1 and CDR2 sequences are SGHRS and YFSETQ. This sample was included in a study of blood T cell repertoires in COVID-19. Study background: The samples span acute and convalescent COVID-19 from the United States, Italy and Spain. The cDNA or gDNA used as material had been derived from T cells, B-cell-depleted T cells, or PBMCs.

It was during active infection that Seattle patients were enrolled and then longitudinally followed. The chain combines TRBV5-1 with TRBJ2-5, with TRBD1 as a possible D gene (6 bases). The sequenced sample was peripheral blood. This receptor was taken from a woman in her seventies with COVID-19, enrolled during active disease. CDR3 DNA: TGCGCCAGCAGCTTGTATGGGGGCCGAAAAGAGACCCAGTACTTC. Its translation: CASSLYGGRKETQYF.